The 24 T cell receptor beta chains below come from one sample, sequenced in a study of PD-L1 blockade in urothelial cancer. The time point was: pretreatment peripheral blood. Data came from immunoSEQ multiplex PCR; TCRdb stores just in-frame clones and leaves some out. The table has under 55,000 clones, about 88% seen once; the top ten hold just under 25%. This material consisted of PBMCs, taken around atezolizumab (anti-PD-L1) treatment. The receptor source for this set is a donor at least 40 years old with urothelial cancer.

This rearrangement joins TRBV4-2 to TRBJ2-3; a weak D match, TRBD2 (6 bases). The CDR3 covers 18 residues. The V end was cut by 1 base, the J end by 0 bases, with 17 bases between. Germline V gives CDR1 LGHNA, CDR2 YNFKEQ. The CDR3 spells CASSQGDWAAASTDTQYF. Here the CDR3 DNA reads TGTGCCAGCAGCCAAGGGGACTGGGCCGCCGCTAGCACAGATACGCAGTATTTT.

This clone has only a few counts. This chain uses TRBV27 with TRBJ2-7; possible D gene TRBD1, 5 bases. The CDR3 is 13 amino acids. V was clipped by 2 bases and J by 6 bases, with 11 bases between them. Germline CDR1 MNHEY, CDR2 SMNVEV (reference sequence). This chain's CDR3 is CASSLTWTSEQYF. The DNA for the CDR3 is TGTGCCAGCAGTTTAACCTGGACATCCGAGCAGTACTTC.

This clone was detected a few times. The V and J genes are TRBV5-1 and TRBJ1-5; weak D call: TRBD1 (5 bases). Trimming stripped 2 bases from V and 7 bases from J, with 13 bases between. This CDR3 is built from 14 residues. Germline CDR1 and CDR2: SGHRS and YFSETQ. CDR3 sequence: CASSFLTGSQPQHF. CDR3 in DNA: TGCGCCAGCAGCTTTTTAACAGGCAGCCAGCCCCAGCATTTT.

V gene TRBV7-3 combines with J gene TRBJ1-1; tentatively, D is TRBD1 (5 bases). V dropped 6 bases and J dropped 6 bases, with 17 bases sitting between them. CDR3 size: 14 residues. In germline, CDR1 is SGHTA, CDR2 FQGTGA. CDR3 amino acids: CASRGAGRDAEAFF. CDR3 nucleotide sequence: TGTGCCAGCAGGGGAGCGGGTCGGGACGCTGAAGCTTTCTTT.

The chain uses TRBV9 and TRBJ1-1; 7 positions match TRBD1. Germline V lookup: CDR1 SGDLS, CDR2 YYNGEE. Germline trimming cut 3 bases from V and 3 bases from J; bases unmatched to any gene: 2. CDR3 length: 13 amino acids. CDR3 sequence: CASSEGQHTEAFF. CDR3 sequence (DNA): TGTGCCAGCAGCGAGGGACAGCACACTGAAGCTTTCTTT.

This CDR3 reads CASSYWGLASYEQYF. The CDR3, as DNA: TGTGCCAGCAGTTATTGGGGCCTAGCGTCCTACGAGCAGTACTTC. The rearrangement links TRBV6-6 to TRBJ2-7, with a weak D call TRBD2 (6 bases). There are 15 residues in the CDR3. From germline, CDR1 is MNHNY and CDR2 SVGAGI (reference sequence). Trimming removed 3 bases at V and 1 base at J, with 13 bases between.

This rearrangement joins TRBV5-1 to TRBJ2-3; D might be TRBD2 (7 bases). V was pared by 5 bases and J by 4 bases, with 14 bases between. The CDR3 has 14 residues. Looked up from germline, CDR1 is SGHRS and CDR2 is YFSETQ. The DNA for the CDR3 is TGCGCCAGCAGGGCGGGGGCAGGGGCAGATACGCAGTATTTT. Encoded protein: CASRAGAGADTQYF. Combining the CDR3 with reference TRBV5-1 and TRBJ2-3 gives the whole variable domain KAGVTQTPRYLIKTRGQQVTLSCSPISGHRSVSWYQQTPGQGLQFLFEYFSETQRNKGNFPGRFSGRQFSNSRSEMNVSTLELGDSALYLCASRAGAGADTQYFGPGTRLTVL.

V usage is TRBV4-1 and J usage is TRBJ2-5, with TRBD2 matching 14 bases. Germline CDR1 MGHRA, CDR2 YSYEKL. V gave up 1 base and J gave up 4 bases; unmatched junction bases: 2. The CDR3 runs to 16 residues. The CDR3 is CASSQGGLAGVETQYF. The CDR3 region has the DNA TGCGCCAGCAGCCAAGGGGGACTAGCGGGAGTAGAGACCCAGTACTTC.

The chain links TRBV11-3 to TRBJ1-2; no clear D gene. Germline-derived CDR1 and CDR2 are SGHNT and YENEEA. This CDR3 has 17 residues. Trimming pared 4 bases from V and 0 bases from J, leaving 18 bases between. The CDR3 coding sequence is TGTGCCAGCAGCTCGGAGAGGCGAGGCGCGGCTAACTATGGCTACACCTTC. It yields the protein CASSSERRGAANYGYTF.

The chain recombines TRBV6-5 with TRBJ2-7; 9 bases fit TRBD2. The CDR3 is 14 amino acids. The V segment lost 10 bases and the J segment 1 base; nucleotides outside the gene matches: 8. Germline CDR1 and CDR2: MNHEY and SVGAGI. As DNA, the CDR3 is TGTGCCACCACCCGGACTAGCGAGTCCTACGAGCAGTACTTC. This codes for CATTRTSESYEQYF.

The chain joins TRBV7-8 to TRBJ2-7; 9 nucleotides agree with TRBD2. Germline V lookup: CDR1 SGHVS, CDR2 FQNEAQ. This CDR3 is 16 amino acids long. Losses at the gene ends were 1 base for V and 6 bases for J; bases not matched to a gene: 10. The DNA of the CDR3 is TGTGCCAGCAGCTTAGGTCGACGCGGGAGGGCCTTCGAGCAGTACTTC. Translation gives CASSLGRRGRAFEQYF.

The chain carries TRBV28 and TRBJ2-1; D gene uncertain. The CDR3 runs to 13 residues. CDR1 MDHEN and CDR2 SYDVKM come from the germline V gene. V gave up 2 bases and J gave up 5 bases, with 7 bases separating them. For the CDR3, the DNA is TGTGCCAGCAGTTTAGTGGTAGACAATGAGCAGTTCTTC. It codes for CASSLVVDNEQFF.

V usage is TRBV6-6 and J usage is TRBJ2-7, with TRBD1 identical over 7 bases. V gave up 6 bases and J gave up 1 base; unmatched junction bases: 9. This CDR3 contains 15 residues. The V gene's germline CDR1 is MNHNY and CDR2 SVGAGI (reference sequence). The CDR3 DNA sequence: TGTGCCAGCAGCGGCCCCGGGACAGTATCCTACGAGCAGTACTTC. This codes for CASSGPGTVSYEQYF.

The gene calls are TRBV28 and TRBJ1-2; TRBD1 agrees at 12 bases. This CDR3 region has 17 residues. Germline trimming cut 2 bases from V and 4 bases from J; bases unmatched to any gene: 8. Germline CDR1 is MDHEN and CDR2 is SYDVKM. The CDR3 DNA is TGTGCCAGCAGTTTAGGGGGACAGGGGGCAAGAGTCTATGGCTACACCTTC. It translates to CASSLGGQGARVYGYTF.

The chain combines TRBV29-1 with TRBJ2-7; 9 bases map to TRBD1. CDR1 SQVTM and CDR2 ANQGSEA come from the germline V gene. There are 12 residues in the CDR3. The J segment lost 5 bases and the V segment lost 3 bases, leaving 2 bases of the junction unmatched. DNA for the CDR3: TGCAGCGTTGAGGGACAGGGCAACGAGCAGTACTTC. Protein: CSVEGQGNEQYF.

The chain is built from TRBV10-3 and TRBJ1-5; D possibly corresponds to TRBD1 (6 bases). The germline CDR1 and CDR2 sequences are ENHRY and SYGVKD. The CDR3 consists of 13 residues. Deletions cut 2 bases from V and 5 bases from J, with 7 bases between. The CDR3 here is CAISEGGYQPQHF. The CDR3 DNA is TGTGCCATCAGTGAGGGGGGCTATCAGCCCCAGCATTTT.

J is TRBJ2-2 and V is TRBV27; 8 nucleotides match TRBD2. The germline gives CDR1 MNHEY, CDR2 SMNVEV (reference sequence). CDR3 size: 17 residues. Trimming removed 3 bases from V and 7 bases from J; junction bases left unmatched: 13. The CDR3 sequence: CASSFVPPGGGRGELFF. CDR3 DNA: TGTGCCAGCAGTTTCGTGCCCCCGGGAGGGGGTCGCGGGGAGCTGTTTTTT.

As DNA, the CDR3 is TGCGCCAGCAGCCAAGATTGGACACAAGAGACCCAGTACTTC. This codes for CASSQDWTQETQYF. J is TRBJ2-5 and V is TRBV4-3; maybe TRBD1 (5 bases). Between the trimmed V and J ends, which lost 0 bases and 2 bases, there was a span of 7 bases. The CDR3 runs to 14 residues. Germline CDR1 reads LGHNA; CDR2 reads YSLEER.

This sequence joins TRBV5-8 and TRBJ2-6; 10 positions agree with TRBD1. The V gene end was trimmed by 4 bases and the J gene end by 0 bases; junction bases not matched to a gene: 4. The CDR3 runs to 17 residues. The germline CDR1 and CDR2 sequences are SGHTS and YDEGEE. Here the CDR3 DNA reads TGTGCCAGCAGCACCGGGACAGGGGCCTCTGGGGCCAACGTCCTGACTTTC. Translated: CASSTGTGASGANVLTF.

The rearrangement uses TRBV6-5 and TRBJ2-1; tentatively, D is TRBD2 (5 bases). From germline, CDR1 is MNHEY and CDR2 SVGAGI. CDR3 length: 11 amino acids. V dropped 8 bases and J dropped 11 bases, with 13 bases sitting between them. The chain's CDR3 is CASRNQRKQFF. The CDR3 DNA sequence: TGTGCCAGCCGCAACCAGCGGAAGCAGTTCTTC.

This chain joins TRBV19 and TRBJ2-7; no clear D. CDR1 is LNHDA, CDR2 SQIVND, per germline (reference sequence). This CDR3 has 16 residues. V shed 10 bases and J shed 3 bases, with 25 bases lying between them. The CDR3 DNA follows: TGTGCCACCCCACACCAGGCCCTCAACGCTCTCTACGAGCAGTACTTC. Protein product: CATPHQALNALYEQYF.

The chain has TRBV5-1 and TRBJ2-7; D is uncertain. The V and J ends lost 1 base and 0 bases respectively, with 5 bases between them. CDR1 SGHRS and CDR2 YFSETQ come from the germline V gene. This CDR3 is 13 amino acids long. CDR3 amino acids: CASSLTSSYEQYF. The CDR3 DNA sequence: TGCGCCAGCAGCTTGACCAGCTCCTACGAGCAGTACTTC.

This chain joins TRBV27 and TRBJ2-7; 10 bases align to TRBD2. This CDR3 has 14 amino acids. J was trimmed by 6 bases and V by 3 bases; bases with no gene match: 5. Germline V gene data show CDR1 as MNHEY and CDR2 as SMNVEV (reference sequence). The CDR3 is CASSFLAGAGEQYF. In nucleotides, the CDR3 is TGTGCCAGCAGTTTCCTAGCGGGAGCTGGCGAGCAGTACTTC.

The CDR3 DNA reads TGTGCCAGCTCACCATTGGAGGGGAACACTGAAGCTTTCTTT. Its translation: CASSPLEGNTEAFF. The chain is built from TRBV18 and TRBJ1-1; D not resolved. The CDR3 length is 14 residues. Germline CDR1 reads KGHSH; CDR2 reads LQKENI. Trimming shortened V by 2 bases and J by 1 base, and 8 bases separated the two germline ends.